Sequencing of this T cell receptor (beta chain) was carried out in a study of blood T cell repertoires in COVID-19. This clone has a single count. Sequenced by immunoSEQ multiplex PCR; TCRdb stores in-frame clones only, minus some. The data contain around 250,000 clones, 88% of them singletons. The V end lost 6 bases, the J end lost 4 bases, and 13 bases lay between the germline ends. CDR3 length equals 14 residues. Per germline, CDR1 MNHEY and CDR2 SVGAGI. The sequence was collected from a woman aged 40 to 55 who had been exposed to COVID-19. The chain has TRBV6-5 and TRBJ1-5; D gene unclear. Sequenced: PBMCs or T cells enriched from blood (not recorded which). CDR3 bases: TGTGCCAGCAGCTTCCGGGATACGAATCAGCCCCAGCATTTT. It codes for CASSFRDTNQPQHF.